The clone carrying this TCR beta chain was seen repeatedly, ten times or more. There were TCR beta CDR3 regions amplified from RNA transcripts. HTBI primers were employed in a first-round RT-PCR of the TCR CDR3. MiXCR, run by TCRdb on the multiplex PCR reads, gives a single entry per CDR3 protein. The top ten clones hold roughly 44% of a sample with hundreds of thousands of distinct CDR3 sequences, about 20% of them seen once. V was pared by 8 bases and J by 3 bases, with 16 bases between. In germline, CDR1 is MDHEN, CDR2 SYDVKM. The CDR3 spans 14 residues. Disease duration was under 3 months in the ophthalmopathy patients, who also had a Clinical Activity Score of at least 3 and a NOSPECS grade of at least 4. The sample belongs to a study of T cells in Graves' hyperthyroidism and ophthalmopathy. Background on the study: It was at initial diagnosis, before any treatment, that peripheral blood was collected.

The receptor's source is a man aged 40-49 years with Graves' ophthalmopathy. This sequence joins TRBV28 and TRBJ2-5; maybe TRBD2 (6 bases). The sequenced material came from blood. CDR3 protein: CASRNGLLKETQYF. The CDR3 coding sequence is TGTGCCAGCCGGAACGGACTACTAAAAGAGACCCAGTACTTC. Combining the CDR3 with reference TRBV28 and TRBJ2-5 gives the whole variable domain DVKVTQSSRYLVKRTGEKVFLECVQDMDHENMFWYRQDPGLGLRLIYFSYDVKMKEKGDIPEGYSVSREKKERFSLILESASTNQTSMYLCASRNGLLKETQYFGPGTRLLVL.